This TCR beta chain was retrieved from a study of shared T cell receptors in the human thymus. Trimming took 5 bases from V and 4 from J; bases not matched to a gene: 6. This CDR3 comprises 13 residues. CDR1 and CDR2 from the germline V gene are SQVTM and ANQGSEA. The assay was immunoSEQ multiplex PCR, and TCRdb's table has in-frame clones only and misses some. The table includes hundreds of thousands of clones, 88% detected once. These data were also reused for a study on human thymus T cells. As that report states: Thymus specimens were resections from corrective heart surgery.

This clonotype originated in a boy under three years old with a congenital heart defect. Sequencing input: thymocytes. The rearrangement joins TRBV29-1 to TRBJ1-1, with 8 bases that match TRBD1. CDR3 DNA: TGCAGCGTTTACGGACAGGGAAGCACTGAAGCTTTCTTT. This translates into CSVYGQGSTEAFF.